This T cell receptor (beta chain) was observed in a study of human T cells and chemical hapten exposure. Turning to the study itself: Among samples, TCR yields varied mainly because of small differences in pooled library volume. Study-wide results and limits: The number of TCRs over 1 in 1000 frequency stayed unchanged after DPC.

This clonotype occurred many times. Its antigen is currently unknown. Within the library, unique molecular identifiers were attached to each individual cDNA molecule. In the original analysis: Counts of TCRs in each sample centred on a median of 95,638 and extended from approximately 25,000 to 650,000. TCRdb redid the calling of the RACE reads with MiXCR, one entry per CDR3 protein. The V and J calls were not made by the authors but by TCRdb's processing. The repertoire holds roughly 75,000 distinct CDR3 sequences, 8.5% to 9.5% seen once, with roughly 1.5% in the top ten. Time point here: healthy volunteer bleed at 6 weeks. Unfractionated whole blood yielded the extracted total RNA. The CDR3 is made up of 15 amino acids. V lost 4 bases to trimming and J lost 4 bases; unmatched junction nucleotides: 8. Germline V gene sequence: CDR1 SGHTS, CDR2 YDEGEE.

The sequenced material came from whole blood. This receptor was obtained from a female donor in good health. Some clones in this sample may be carry-over from other donors' samples. The chain links TRBV5-8 to TRBJ1-2; 9 nucleotides align to TRBD1. The CDR3 DNA is TGTGCCAGCAGCCATGGGACAGGGAGAATCTATGGCTACACCTTC. Translation: CASSHGTGRIYGYTF.